One TCR beta chain is described in this entry. About 0.45 to 1 ug RNA was reverse transcribed with random hexamers. A single record per CDR3 protein comes from TCRdb applying MiXCR to the immunoSEQ multiplex PCR reads. The sample holds about 80,000 distinct CDR3 sequences, roughly nine tenths seen once. The data are from a study of CD8 T cells in Susac syndrome. V gave up 6 bases and J gave up 7 bases, with 9 bases separating them. The CDR3 has 11 residues. Germline CDR1 is LGHDT and CDR2 is YNNKEL (reference sequence). Sequenced material: CD8+ T cells from PBMCs. The clonotype originates from a human donor with multiple sclerosis. The J gene is TRBJ1-1, the V gene TRBV3-1, with D maybe TRBD1 (6 bases). CDR3: CASRQGIEAFF. The CDR3 region has the DNA TGTGCCAGCAGACAGGGCATTGAAGCTTTCTTT.